This T cell receptor (beta chain) was sequenced during a study of beta chain features in type 1 diabetes. Turning to the study itself: Cells sorted and examined across all samples totaled almost 110 million. Study observations and caveats: TCRB CDR3 length was moderately but significantly reduced in all four CD4+ subsets of Type 1 diabetes patients.

Sorted populations were all over 98% pure. The table lists this clone with a few counts. No antigen is known for it. The authors reverse transcribed all of the isolated RNA, so sequencing captured expressed TCRB transcripts. Generated by immunoSEQ multiplex PCR, the TCRdb table keeps only in-frame clones and is missing some. The sample shows 150,000 to 200,000 clones, approximately 9% of them seen only once. Specimen: central memory CD4+ T cells from blood. This sequence originates from a woman aged 18-35 years in good health.

CDR3 amino acids: CATSKGLAGEQFF. In DNA, the CDR3 is TGTGCCACCAGTAAAGGGCTAGCGGGAGAGCAGTTCTTC. The chain joins TRBV15 to TRBJ2-1, with 9 bases fitting TRBD2. The CDR3 is 13 amino acids. The V and J ends lost 6 bases and 10 bases, in that order; junction bases with no gene match: 7. The V gene's germline CDR1 is LNHNV and CDR2 YYDKDF (reference sequence).